The 9 T cell receptor beta chains given below trace back to one sample, sequenced in a study of blood T cell repertoires in COVID-19. The protocol was immunoSEQ multiplex PCR, while the TCRdb copy is restricted to in-frame clones and leaves out a portion. This sample has 55,000 to 75,000 clones, with around 80% found just once. Sequenced: peripheral blood. These receptors were collected from a man between 65 and 85 years old who had recovered from COVID-19.

In DNA form, the CDR3 reads TGTGCCAGCAGACGAAGGGAACAGACTAACAATGAGCAGTTCTTC. Protein sequence: CASRRREQTNNEQFF. The J gene is TRBJ2-1, the V gene TRBV2, with TRBD2 as a possible D gene (5 bases). Germline values: CDR1 SNHLY, CDR2 FYNNEI. V was cut by 6 bases and J by 5 bases, with 17 bases left in between. The CDR3 sequence is 15 residues long.

The chain joins TRBV7-8 to TRBJ2-5; no clear D. V lost 5 bases, J lost 0 bases, and 13 bases lay in between. The CDR3 sequence is 15 residues long. Germline CDR1 is SGHVS and CDR2 is FQNEAQ. As DNA, the CDR3 is TGTGCCAGCAGCCCAATAAACACCCACCAAGAGACCCAGTACTTC. Translated: CASSPINTHQETQYF.

J is TRBJ2-5 and V is TRBV7-8, with D unclear. The ends were cut back, 3 bases at V and 5 bases at J, with 13 bases in the middle. This CDR3 is 14 amino acids long. CDR1 is SGHVS, CDR2 FQNEAQ, per germline. The CDR3 protein is CASSFRGVRETQYF. CDR3 sequence (DNA): TGTGCCAGCAGCTTCCGAGGAGTCCGGGAGACCCAGTACTTC.

V is TRBV28 and J is TRBJ2-1, with TRBD2 matching 8 bases. After removal of 1 base from V and 8 bases from J, the junction contained 7 bases not matched to a gene. Germline V gives CDR1 MDHEN, CDR2 SYDVKM. The length of the CDR3 is 15 residues. CDR3 region: CASSLSAGGFDEQFF. The DNA for the CDR3 is TGTGCCAGCAGTTTATCGGCGGGGGGATTCGATGAGCAGTTCTTC.

As regards this clone: This sample includes further DNA sequences coding for the same CDR3. The CDR3 region has the DNA TGTGCCAGTAGTATCAACAGAAATCAGCCCCAGCATTTT. The encoded protein is CASSINRNQPQHF. V gene TRBV19 combines with J gene TRBJ1-5; no clear D gene. V was shortened by 3 bases and J by 4 bases, with 7 bases between the two germline ends. The CDR3 contains 13 residues. Germline CDR1 and CDR2: LNHDA and SQIVND (reference sequence).

The rearrangement links TRBV9 to TRBJ1-2; 7 positions match TRBD1. This CDR3 region has 14 residues. Germline assignment: CDR1 SGDLS and CDR2 YYNGEE. V gave up 4 bases and J gave up 1 base; unmatched junction bases: 4. CDR3: CASSPRDSNYGYTF. The CDR3 nucleotides read TGTGCCAGCAGCCCCCGGGACAGTAACTATGGCTACACCTTC.

This clone was seen just once. The rearrangement joins TRBV19 to TRBJ1-2; D gene ambiguous. Trimming removed 7 bases from V and 8 bases from J, with 20 bases in between. The CDR3 contains 14 residues. Germline-derived CDR1 and CDR2 are LNHDA and SQIVND (reference sequence). CDR3 protein: CASTFSADISGYTF. The CDR3 region has the DNA TGTGCCAGTACGTTTTCGGCAGACATCTCCGGCTACACCTTC.

The CDR3 bases are TGTGCCAGCAGCAAACAGGGGGCCGGCACCGGGGAGCTGTTTTTT. Translation gives CASSKQGAGTGELFF. This chain uses TRBV5-6 with TRBJ2-2, with 9 bases identical to TRBD1. Germline V CDR1 and CDR2: SGHDT, YYEEEE. The CDR3 sequence is 15 residues long. The ends lost 4 bases at V and 4 bases at J; junction bases unmatched: 5. Full variable domain (missing parts from reference TRBV5-6 and TRBJ2-2): DAGVTQSPTHLIKTRGQQVTLRCSPKSGHDTVSWYQQALGQGPQFIFQYYEEEERQRGNFPDRFSGHQFPNYSSELNVNALLLGDSALYLCASSKQGAGTGELFFGEGSRLTVL.

The gene calls are TRBV13 and TRBJ2-3, with 11 bases aligning to TRBD2. V lost 2 bases to trimming and J lost 1 base; unmatched junction nucleotides: 5. Germline lookup yields CDR1 PRHDT and CDR2 FYEKMQ (reference sequence). The length of the CDR3 is 17 residues. CDR3 coding DNA: TGTGCCAGCAGCTTATCGGGACTAGCGGAACGCACAGATACGCAGTATTTT. Its protein product is CASSLSGLAERTDTQYF.